The 14 T cell receptor beta chains reported below all come from one sample, sequenced in a study of beta chain features in type 1 diabetes. Findings and caveats of the study: Shortening that was moderate but significant affected the TCRB CDR3s of Type 1 diabetes patients in all four CD4+ subsets.

The study reverse transcribed the entire isolated RNA, so it sequenced expressed TCRB transcripts. Clones were sequenced by immunoSEQ multiplex PCR, and TCRdb holds only the in-frame ones, with some missing. The sample records more than 300,000 clones, roughly 9.8% being singletons. These receptors' targets are unknown. Sequenced sample: central memory CD4+ T cells from blood. These receptors were collected from a man aged 30-40 years with type 1 diabetes.

This chain uses TRBV7-2 with TRBJ2-5; 8 bases map to TRBD1. This CDR3 has 15 amino acids. Germline CDR1 is SGHTA and CDR2 is FQGNSA. Unmatched junction bases numbered 5, after V lost 5 bases and J lost 0 bases. The DNA of the CDR3 is TGTGCCAGCAGCCAGCGGACAGGGAACCAAGAGACCCAGTACTTC. Its protein is CASSQRTGNQETQYF.

In this sample, this clone turned up a few times. The chain combines TRBV15 with TRBJ1-1; TRBD1 might be the D (5 bases). The V end was cut by 5 bases, the J end by 1 base, with 11 bases between. Per germline, CDR1 LNHNV and CDR2 YYDKDF (reference sequence). This CDR3 contains 14 residues. CDR3 DNA: TGTGCCACCAGCCGAAAGGACACGAACACTGAAGCTTTCTTT. Its protein product is CATSRKDTNTEAFF.

This clone was observed a handful of times. This chain connects TRBV7-9 to TRBJ2-3; unclear D gene. V was trimmed by 0 bases and J by 1 base, leaving 2 bases between them. CDR1 is SEHNR, CDR2 FQNEAQ, per germline (reference sequence). This CDR3 has 13 residues. The CDR3 sequence: CASSLARTDTQYF. The CDR3, as DNA: TGTGCCAGCAGCTTAGCGCGCACAGATACGCAGTATTTT.

The chain uses TRBV28 and TRBJ1-5, with 8 bases identical to TRBD1. CDR3 length: 16 residues. The junction had 7 bases not matched to a gene; V was cut back by 6 bases and J by 0 bases. CDR1 MDHEN and CDR2 SYDVKM come from the germline V gene. CDR3 amino acids: CASRSGGAYSNQPQHF. The CDR3 nucleotides are TGTGCCAGCAGATCAGGGGGCGCCTATAGCAATCAGCCCCAGCATTTT.

V usage is TRBV19 and J usage is TRBJ1-5; 7 bases align to TRBD1. The V and J ends lost 5 bases and 4 bases, in that order; junction bases with no gene match: 2. In germline, CDR1 is LNHDA, CDR2 SQIVND (reference sequence). This CDR3 is built from 13 residues. CDR3 region: CASSSGGNQPQHF. CDR3 coding DNA: TGTGCCAGTAGTTCAGGGGGTAATCAGCCCCAGCATTTT.

This clone was seen a handful of times. CDR3 protein: CASSQTTQDVYGYTF. The CDR3 DNA reads as TGTGCCAGCTCACAGACGACGCAGGACGTCTATGGCTACACCTTC. This rearrangement joins TRBV18 to TRBJ1-2; no firm D call. CDR1 is KGHSH and CDR2 is LQKENI in the germline V gene. The V end lost 4 bases, the J end lost 4 bases, and 16 bases lay between the germline ends. The CDR3 extends over 15 amino acids.

This chain uses TRBV25-1 with TRBJ2-4, with D tentatively TRBD2 (6 bases). The CDR3 sequence is 13 residues long. V lost 8 bases and J lost 8, with 16 bases in between. Per germline, CDR1 MGHDK and CDR2 SYGVNS. The CDR3 nucleotides are TGTGCCAGCGCCTGGGGGACTGTAGACATTCAGTACTTC. Amino acid sequence: CASAWGTVDIQYF.

The table lists this clone with a few counts. The chain has TRBV7-3 and TRBJ1-2, with D possibly matching TRBD1 (5 bases). Trimming left V 8 bases short and J 2 bases short, with 12 bases between. The germline V gene encodes CDR1 SGHTA and CDR2 FQGTGA. This CDR3 spans 13 amino acids. The CDR3 bases are TGTGCCAGCTCGGCGGGACCCAACTATGGCTACACCTTC. Translation: CASSAGPNYGYTF.

This clone has at least ten counts. A single base separates this from a much larger clone, so it may be a read error. The genes are TRBV9 and TRBJ1-2; 8 nucleotides line up with TRBD1. This CDR3 spans 13 amino acids. Trimming took 4 bases from V and 6 from J; bases not matched to a gene: 5. CDR1 and CDR2 (germline): SGDLS, YYNGEE. Written as DNA, the CDR3 is TGTGCCAGCAGCCCCCGGACAGGGAATGGCTACACCTTC. As protein: CASSPRTGNGYTF.

This clone showed up many times. CDR3 amino acids: CASSHLVYMNTEAFF. The CDR3 DNA reads as TGCGCCAGCAGCCATTTGGTATACATGAACACTGAAGCTTTCTTT. The chain carries TRBV4-3 and TRBJ1-1; D not certain. In germline, CDR1 is LGHNA, CDR2 YSLEER. V was shortened by 3 bases and J by 0 bases, with 11 bases between the two germline ends. CDR3 length: 15 residues.

This clone was observed a few times. The V and J genes are TRBV5-1 and TRBJ2-5; the D is unclear. The CDR3 consists of 16 residues. Trimming stripped 0 bases from V and 1 base from J, with 13 bases between. CDR1 and CDR2 from the germline V gene are SGHRS and YFSETQ. CDR3 amino acids: CASSLGFARTQETQYF. The CDR3 nucleotides are TGCGCCAGCAGCTTGGGCTTTGCCCGTACCCAAGAGACCCAGTACTTC.

This clone was counted only a few times. The chain joins TRBV27 to TRBJ2-1; 10 nucleotides align to TRBD2. The CDR3 contains 15 residues. Germline trimming cut 4 bases from V and 8 bases from J; bases unmatched to any gene: 8. Germline V gives CDR1 MNHEY, CDR2 SMNVEV (reference sequence). The CDR3, as DNA: TGTGCCAGCAGTTCAGGCCCTAGCGGGAGCTATGAGCAGTTCTTC. Protein product: CASSSGPSGSYEQFF.

The sample holds a few counts of this clone. The chain couples TRBV4-2 to TRBJ2-5, with D hard to call. The CDR3 spans 16 residues. The V gene lost 1 base and the J gene lost 4 bases, with 16 bases spanning the gap. Germline V CDR1 and CDR2: LGHNA, YNFKEQ. The CDR3 DNA sequence: TGTGCCAGCAGCCAAGCGAAATTTATGGGTCGAGAGACCCAGTACTTC. It yields the protein CASSQAKFMGRETQYF.

This clone was detected a few times. J is TRBJ2-2 and V is TRBV27; D not resolved. The CDR3 is made up of 14 amino acids. V gave up 6 bases and J gave up 1 base, with 9 bases separating them. CDR1 and CDR2 from the germline V gene are MNHEY and SMNVEV (reference sequence). CDR3 coding DNA: TGTGCCAGCAGACAAAGGTTGAACACCGGGGAGCTGTTTTTT. As protein: CASRQRLNTGELFF.